This T cell receptor (beta chain) was profiled in a study of T cell repertoires in cytomegalovirus infection. As for the study in general: Public TCR beta signatures marked donors with CMV infection and the matching HLA.

A remark on this clonotype: What it recognizes is unknown.

MiXCR, run by TCRdb on the reads, gives a single entry per CDR3 protein. The repertoire holds about 920,000 distinct CDR3 sequences, with around 29% as singletons. The sequence derives from a human donor in good health (CMV status not recorded). Some clones in this sample may be carry-over from other donors' samples. The sequencing used cultured CD8+ T cells from PBMCs, collected from culture after CMV antigen stimulation.

DNA of the CDR3: TGTGCCAGCAGCCAGCCTCCTACAGGGGTCACTGAAGCTTTCTTT. Its protein is CASSQPPTGVTEAFF. This chain links TRBV7-9 with TRBJ1-1; 7 bases map to TRBD1. Germline trimming cut 5 bases from V and 4 bases from J; bases unmatched to any gene: 10. The CDR3 is 15 amino acids. Germline lookup yields CDR1 SEHNR and CDR2 FQNEAQ (reference sequence).